The 15 T cell receptor beta chains below all came from one sample that was sequenced in a study of tumor-infiltrating lymphocytes in primary liver carcinoma. Unsorted whole blood yielded the blood RNA, and germline DNA was also extracted. cDNA specific to TCR beta was made from around 450 ng of total RNA, with a constant-region primer employed for priming. Construction of TCR beta libraries relied on three successive nested multiplex PCR rounds employing slightly modified ARM-PCR. Amplification in the first two PCR rounds was performed using TRBV1-TRBV30 forward primers and a C-beta reverse primer for approximately 10 cycles each. MiXCR, applied by TCRdb to the multiplex PCR reads, yields one record per CDR3 protein. This sample yields a few hundred thousand distinct CDR3 sequences, of which approximately 54% are seen a single time; more than 15% belongs to the top ten. Sequencing input: peripheral blood. The receptors here all came from a woman in her twenties or thirties with primary liver carcinoma and hepatitis B virus infection.

The V gene is TRBV5-8, the J gene TRBJ2-2, with TRBD1 identical over 7 bases. The length of the CDR3 is 17 residues. Germline V CDR1 and CDR2: SGHTS, YDEGEE. V was pared by 5 bases and J by 2 bases, with 12 bases of the junction left unmatched. This CDR3 reads CASRPWTGYQNTGELFF. CDR3 nucleotides: TGTGCCAGCAGACCCTGGACAGGATACCAAAACACCGGGGAGCTGTTTTTT.

Worth noting for this clonotype: One end of the junction does not line up with germline, which may come from a read error. V and J are TRBV29-1 and TRBJ1-5, with TRBD1 identical over 10 bases. The CDR3 is 13 amino acids. Per germline, CDR1 SQVTM and CDR2 ANQGSEA. CDR3: CNVGQGGNRPQHF. Written as DNA, the CDR3 is TGCAACGTAGGACAGGGGGGCAATCGGCCCCAGCATTTT.

The chain links TRBV6-5 to TRBJ1-2; weak D call: TRBD1 (5 bases). CDR3 length equals 12 residues. From germline, CDR1 is MNHEY and CDR2 SVGAGI. Trimming cost V 10 bases and J 5 bases, with 14 bases left between them. The CDR3 nucleotides are TGTGCCATCCGTGCGAAGGGGTATGGCTACACCTTC. This codes for CAIRAKGYGYTF.

In regard to this clonotype: The junction departs from germline at one end; a sequencing error may be responsible. The genes are TRBV6-2 or TRBV6-3 and TRBJ1-5, with a weak D call TRBD1 (5 bases). The CDR3 has 14 amino acids. Germline values: CDR1 MNHEY, CDR2 SVGEGT. CDR3 bases: TGTGCCAGCGGTTACCTAGGGGCTCATCAGCCCCAGCATTTT. It translates to CASGYLGAHQPQHF.

This rearrangement joins TRBV6-5 to TRBJ2-5; D is perhaps TRBD2 (5 bases). The CDR3 totals 15 residues. Germline V CDR1 and CDR2: MNHEY, SVGAGI. The chain's CDR3 is CVNSLQMDSQETQYF. CDR3 coding DNA: TGTGTCAACAGTCTACAAATGGACTCGCAAGAGACCCAGTACTTC.

The rearrangement joins TRBV5-4 to TRBJ2-3; D gene unclear. This CDR3 spans 13 amino acids. Germline V CDR1 and CDR2: SGHNT, YYREEE (reference sequence). V lost 2 bases and J 4 bases, leaving 8 bases between the germline ends. CDR3 DNA sequence: TGTGCCAGCAGCTTTAGGGCCCCAGATACGCAGTATTTT. Its translation is CASSFRAPDTQYF. Full variable domain (outside the CDR3, taken from reference TRBV5-4 and TRBJ2-3): ETGVTQSPTHLIKTRGQQVTLRCSSQSGHNTVSWYQQALGQGPQFIFQYYREEENGRGNFPPRFSGLQFPNYSSELNVNALELDDSALYLCASSFRAPDTQYFGPGTRLTVL.

This clonotype came up once. Mismatch with germline at one junction end may stem from a read error. This rearrangement joins TRBV6-1 to TRBJ1-6; D is perhaps TRBD1 (5 bases). Germline V gene data show CDR1 as MNHNS and CDR2 as SASEGT. CDR3 length: 15 residues. The DNA for the CDR3 is TGTGCCGGCAGGCCTGGGACGGACCAATCTTCACCCCTCCAATTT. Translated: CAGRPGTDQSSPLQF.

A remark on this clonotype: A read error may account for a junction end that differs from germline. This sequence joins TRBV6-5 and TRBJ2-7; 8 bases map to TRBD2. The CDR3 runs to 14 residues. CDR1 is MNHEY and CDR2 is SVGAGI in the germline V gene. The CDR3 sequence: CVSSSGGRRGEQYF. The DNA for the CDR3 is TGTGTCAGCTCATCGGGGGGGAGGCGAGGCGAGCAGTACTTC.

As to this clonotype: A much larger clone lies one base from this, so it may be a read error. The conserved closing phenylalanine or tryptophan is absent in this CDR3, likely reflecting a read error. The chain couples TRBV6-2 or TRBV6-3 to TRBJ1-5, with a tentative D call TRBD1 (5 bases). The CDR3 has 14 residues. The germline V and J ends were trimmed by 2 bases and 5 bases, with 10 bases remaining between them. The germline V gene encodes CDR1 MNHEY and CDR2 SVGEGT. CDR3 sequence reads: CASSYLGAHQPQHS. For the CDR3, the DNA is TGTGCCAGCAGTTACCTAGGGGCTCATCAGCCCCAGCATTCT.

For this clonotype: A much larger clone lies one base from this, so it may be a read error. The chain joins TRBV4-1 to TRBJ1-3; tentative D call: TRBD1 (6 bases). Germline CDR1 MGHRA, CDR2 YSYEKL. The CDR3 length is 16 residues. The CDR3 sequence: CASSKESGGRGNTIYF. DNA of the CDR3: TGCGCCAGCAGCAAAGAGTCGGGGGGGCGAGGAAACACCATATATTTT.

A remark on this clonotype: A much larger clone lies a single base off, so this may be a read error. V is TRBV12-3 or TRBV12-4 and J is TRBJ2-3; D not certain. This CDR3 has 12 residues. The CDR3 coding sequence is TGTGCCAGCAGTTTGGGATCGGATAAGCAGTATTTT. Translation gives CASSLGSDKQYF.

This clonotype was picked up many times. V and J are TRBV11-3 and TRBJ2-3; 7 nucleotides align to TRBD2. Germline CDR1 is SGHNT and CDR2 is YENEEA. This CDR3 comprises 16 residues. V shed 5 bases and J 4 bases; nucleotides not matched to a gene: 12. CDR3 sequence: CASSGGRLAAPDTQYF. Written as DNA, the CDR3 is TGTGCCAGCAGCGGAGGGCGTCTAGCGGCCCCAGATACGCAGTATTTT.

The V gene is TRBV12-3 or TRBV12-4, the J gene TRBJ2-5, with 9 nucleotides matching TRBD1. The V and J ends lost 5 bases and 5 bases, in that order; junction bases with no gene match: 9. The CDR3 loop spans 15 amino acids. In nucleotides, the CDR3 is TGTGCCAGCAGTGAACAGGGGGCGCGGGCTGAGACCCAGTACTTC. Encoded protein: CASSEQGARAETQYF.

The gene calls are TRBV18 and TRBJ1-2, with D possibly being TRBD1 (6 bases). The germline gives CDR1 KGHSH, CDR2 LQKENI. The V and J ends lost 0 bases and 2 bases respectively, with 16 bases between them. This CDR3 has 17 residues. The CDR3 sequence is CASSPPGGTGQNYGYTF. CDR3 nucleotides: TGTGCCAGCTCACCACCCGGTGGAACGGGACAAAACTATGGCTACACCTTC.

About this clonotype: The junction departs from the called germline gene at one end, perhaps through a read error. The rearrangement joins TRBV11-3 to TRBJ2-1, with unresolved D. Germline CDR1 reads SGHNT; CDR2 reads YENEEA. The CDR3 has 14 amino acids. This chain's CDR3 is CASTPKLTGNEQFF. DNA for the CDR3: TGTGCCAGCACCCCCAAGCTAACGGGCAATGAACAGTTCTTC.